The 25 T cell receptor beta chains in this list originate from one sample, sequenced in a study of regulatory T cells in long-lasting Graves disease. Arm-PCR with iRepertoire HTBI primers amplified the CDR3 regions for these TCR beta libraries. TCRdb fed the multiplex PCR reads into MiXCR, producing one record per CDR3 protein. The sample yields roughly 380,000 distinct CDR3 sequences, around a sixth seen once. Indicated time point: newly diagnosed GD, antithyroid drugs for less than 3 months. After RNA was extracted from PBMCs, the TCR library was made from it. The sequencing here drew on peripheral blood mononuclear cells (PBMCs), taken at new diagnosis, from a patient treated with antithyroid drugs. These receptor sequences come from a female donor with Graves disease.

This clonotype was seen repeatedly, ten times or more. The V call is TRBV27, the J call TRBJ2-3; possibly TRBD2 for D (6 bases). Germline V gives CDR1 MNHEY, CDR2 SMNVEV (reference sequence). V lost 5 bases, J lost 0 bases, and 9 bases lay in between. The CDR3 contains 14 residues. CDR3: CASSLAISTDTQYF. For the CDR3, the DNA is TGTGCCAGCAGTCTAGCGATTAGCACAGATACGCAGTATTTT.

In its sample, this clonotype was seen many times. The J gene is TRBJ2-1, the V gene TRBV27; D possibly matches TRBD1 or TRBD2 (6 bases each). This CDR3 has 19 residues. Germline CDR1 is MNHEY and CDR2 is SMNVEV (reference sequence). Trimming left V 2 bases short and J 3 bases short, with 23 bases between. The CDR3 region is CASSLALWGLARDYNEQFF. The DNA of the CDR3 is TGTGCCAGCAGTTTAGCTCTGTGGGGGCTAGCGAGGGACTACAATGAGCAGTTCTTC.

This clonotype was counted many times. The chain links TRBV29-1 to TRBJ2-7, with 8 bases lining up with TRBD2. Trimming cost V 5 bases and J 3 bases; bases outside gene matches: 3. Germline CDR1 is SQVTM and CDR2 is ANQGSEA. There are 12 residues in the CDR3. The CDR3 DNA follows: TGCAGCGTTCGGGGGGGGGTCTACGAGCAGTACTTC. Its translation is CSVRGGVYEQYF.

CDR3 amino acids: CASSLRLAGGGEQYF. The CDR3 coding sequence is TGTGCCAGCAGCCTTAGACTAGCGGGAGGAGGCGAGCAGTACTTC. V gene TRBV3-1 combines with J gene TRBJ2-7; 13 bases are shared with TRBD2. The CDR3 length is 15 residues. J gave up 6 bases and V 4 bases, and 6 bases lay outside the gene matches. Per the germline V gene, CDR1 is LGHDT and CDR2 is YNNKEL (reference sequence).

CDR3 region: CASSHRPPGGEKLFF. The DNA for the CDR3 is TGTGCCAGCAGTCACCGGCCTCCAGGAGGTGAAAAACTGTTTTTT. The chain employs TRBV12-3 or TRBV12-4 and TRBJ1-4; the D is unclear. Trimming took 5 bases from V and 7 from J, leaving 17 bases between them. The CDR3 extends over 15 amino acids.

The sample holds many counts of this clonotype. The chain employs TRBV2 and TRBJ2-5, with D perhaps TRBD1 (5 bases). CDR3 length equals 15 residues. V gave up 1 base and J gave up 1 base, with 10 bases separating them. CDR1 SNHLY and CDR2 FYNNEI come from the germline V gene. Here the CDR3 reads CASSEDRNAQETQYF. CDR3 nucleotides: TGTGCCAGCAGTGAAGACAGGAATGCCCAAGAGACCCAGTACTTC.

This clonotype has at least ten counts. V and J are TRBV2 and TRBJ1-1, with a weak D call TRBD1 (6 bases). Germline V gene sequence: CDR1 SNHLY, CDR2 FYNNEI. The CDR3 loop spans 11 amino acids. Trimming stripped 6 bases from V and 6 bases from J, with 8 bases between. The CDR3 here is CASRRQAEAFF. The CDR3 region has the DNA TGTGCCAGCAGGAGACAGGCTGAAGCTTTCTTT.

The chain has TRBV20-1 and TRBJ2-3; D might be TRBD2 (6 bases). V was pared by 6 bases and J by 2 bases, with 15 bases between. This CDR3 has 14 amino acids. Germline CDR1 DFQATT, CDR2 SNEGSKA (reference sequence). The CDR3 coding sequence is TGCAGTGCGCTAGGGCGGGGCCCCACAGATACGCAGTATTTT. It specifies CSALGRGPTDTQYF.

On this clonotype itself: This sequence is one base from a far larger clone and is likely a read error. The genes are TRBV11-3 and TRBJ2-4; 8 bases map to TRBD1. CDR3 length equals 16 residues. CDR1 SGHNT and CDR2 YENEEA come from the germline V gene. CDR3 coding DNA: TGTGCCAGCAGCCGCACCCAGGACAGGGACAAAAACATTCGGTACTTC. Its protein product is CASSRTQDRDKNIRYF.

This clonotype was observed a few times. In DNA, the CDR3 is TGCGCCAGCAGCTTGGATCCCACCGGGGAGCTGTTTTTT. It specifies CASSLDPTGELFF. The V gene is TRBV5-1, the J gene TRBJ2-2; no clear D. The germline V gene encodes CDR1 SGHRS and CDR2 YFSETQ. V gave up 0 bases and J gave up 4 bases, with 4 bases separating them. The CDR3 consists of 13 residues.

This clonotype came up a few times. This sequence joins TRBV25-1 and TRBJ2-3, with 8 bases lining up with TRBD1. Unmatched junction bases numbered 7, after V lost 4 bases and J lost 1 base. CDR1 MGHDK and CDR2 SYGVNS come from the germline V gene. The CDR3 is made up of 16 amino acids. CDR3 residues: CASSAHKGQGTDTQYF. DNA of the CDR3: TGTGCCAGCAGTGCTCATAAGGGACAGGGCACAGATACGCAGTATTTT.

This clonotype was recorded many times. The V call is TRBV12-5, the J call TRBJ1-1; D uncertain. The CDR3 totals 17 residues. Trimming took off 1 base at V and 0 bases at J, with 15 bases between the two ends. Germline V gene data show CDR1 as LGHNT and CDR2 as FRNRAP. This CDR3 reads CASGLDEAYTMNTEAFF. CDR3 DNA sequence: TGTGCTAGTGGTTTGGACGAGGCGTATACAATGAACACTGAAGCTTTCTTT.

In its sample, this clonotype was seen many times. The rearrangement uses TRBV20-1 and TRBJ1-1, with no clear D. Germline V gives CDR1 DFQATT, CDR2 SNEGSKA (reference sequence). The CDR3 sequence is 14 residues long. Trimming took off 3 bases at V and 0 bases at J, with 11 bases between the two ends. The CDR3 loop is CSASRHVMNTEAFF. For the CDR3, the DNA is TGCAGTGCTAGTCGACACGTAATGAACACTGAAGCTTTCTTT.

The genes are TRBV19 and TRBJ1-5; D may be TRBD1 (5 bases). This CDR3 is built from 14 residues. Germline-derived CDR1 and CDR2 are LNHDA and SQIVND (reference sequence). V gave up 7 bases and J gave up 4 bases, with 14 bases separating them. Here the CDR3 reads CASNPRGANQPQHF. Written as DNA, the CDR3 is TGTGCCAGTAACCCCCGTGGGGCTAATCAGCCCCAGCATTTT.

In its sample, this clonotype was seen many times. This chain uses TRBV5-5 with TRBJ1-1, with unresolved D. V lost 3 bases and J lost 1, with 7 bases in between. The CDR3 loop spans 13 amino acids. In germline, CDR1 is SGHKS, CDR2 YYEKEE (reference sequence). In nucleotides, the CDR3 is TGTGCCAGCAGCTGGTCAGGGAACACTGAAGCTTTCTTT. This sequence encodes CASSWSGNTEAFF.

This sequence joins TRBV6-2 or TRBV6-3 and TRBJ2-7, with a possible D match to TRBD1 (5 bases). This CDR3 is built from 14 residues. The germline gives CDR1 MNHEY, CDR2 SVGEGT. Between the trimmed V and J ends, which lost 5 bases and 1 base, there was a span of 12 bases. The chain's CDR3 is CASSPQGFSYEQYF. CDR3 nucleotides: TGTGCCAGCAGTCCTCAGGGATTTTCCTACGAGCAGTACTTC.

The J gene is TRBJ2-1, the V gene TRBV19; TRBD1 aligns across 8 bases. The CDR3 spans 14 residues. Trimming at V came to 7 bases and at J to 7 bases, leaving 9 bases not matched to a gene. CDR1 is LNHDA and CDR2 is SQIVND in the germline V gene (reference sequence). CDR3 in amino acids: CASTIRGQRNEQFF. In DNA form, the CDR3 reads TGTGCCAGTACGATCAGGGGGCAGAGGAATGAGCAGTTCTTC.

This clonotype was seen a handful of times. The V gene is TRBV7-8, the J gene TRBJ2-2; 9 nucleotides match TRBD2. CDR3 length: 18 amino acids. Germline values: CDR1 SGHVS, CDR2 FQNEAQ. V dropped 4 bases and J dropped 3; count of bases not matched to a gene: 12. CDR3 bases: TGTGCCAGCAGCTCACGTACCCAAATAGCGGGAGACACCGGGGAGCTGTTTTTT. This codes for CASSSRTQIAGDTGELFF.

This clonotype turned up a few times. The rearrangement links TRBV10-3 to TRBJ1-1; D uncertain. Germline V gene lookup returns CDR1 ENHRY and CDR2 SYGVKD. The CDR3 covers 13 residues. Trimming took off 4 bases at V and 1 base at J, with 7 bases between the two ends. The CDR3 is CAISGTENTEAFF. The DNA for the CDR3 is TGTGCCATCAGTGGAACAGAGAACACTGAAGCTTTCTTT.

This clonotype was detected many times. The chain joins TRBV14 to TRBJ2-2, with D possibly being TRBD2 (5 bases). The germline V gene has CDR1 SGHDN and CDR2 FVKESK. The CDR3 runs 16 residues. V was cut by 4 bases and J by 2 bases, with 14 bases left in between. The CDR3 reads CASSPLEEENTGELFF. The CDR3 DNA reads TGTGCCAGCAGCCCATTGGAGGAGGAAAACACCGGGGAGCTGTTTTTT. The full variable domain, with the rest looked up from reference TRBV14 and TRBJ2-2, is EAGVTQFPSHSVIEKGQTVTLRCDPISGHDNLYWYRRVMGKEIKFLLHFVKESKQDESGMPNNRFLAERTGGTYSTLKVQPAELEDSGVYFCASSPLEEENTGELFFGEGSRLTVL.

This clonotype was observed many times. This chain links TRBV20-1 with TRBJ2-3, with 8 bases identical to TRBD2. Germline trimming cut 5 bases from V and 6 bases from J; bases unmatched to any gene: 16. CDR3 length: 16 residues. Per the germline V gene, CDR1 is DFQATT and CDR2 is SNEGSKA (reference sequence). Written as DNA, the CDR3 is TGCAGTGCTCTCCCCCCCGTCGCGGGGGGTCTGGATACGCAGTATTTT. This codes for CSALPPVAGGLDTQYF.

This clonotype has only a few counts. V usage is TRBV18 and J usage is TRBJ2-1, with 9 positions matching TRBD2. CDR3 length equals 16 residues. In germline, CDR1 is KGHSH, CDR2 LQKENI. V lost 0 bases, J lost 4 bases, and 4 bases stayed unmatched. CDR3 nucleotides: TGTGCCAGCTCACCACCGAGTCTAGCGGGATACAATGAGCAGTTCTTC. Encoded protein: CASSPPSLAGYNEQFF.

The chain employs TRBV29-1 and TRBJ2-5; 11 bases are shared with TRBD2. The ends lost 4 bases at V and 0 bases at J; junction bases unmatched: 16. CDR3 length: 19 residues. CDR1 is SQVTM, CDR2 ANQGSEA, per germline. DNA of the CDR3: TGCAGCGTTGCAGATCTGGGGCTAGCGGGAGGTTGGTACCAAGAGACCCAGTACTTC. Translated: CSVADLGLAGGWYQETQYF.

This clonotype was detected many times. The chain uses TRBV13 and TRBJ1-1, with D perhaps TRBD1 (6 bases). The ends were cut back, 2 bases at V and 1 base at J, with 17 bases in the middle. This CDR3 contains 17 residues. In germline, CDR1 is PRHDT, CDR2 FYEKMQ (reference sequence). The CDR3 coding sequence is TGTGCCAGCAGCTTAACAGGGTGGAGGCCGAAGAACACTGAAGCTTTCTTT. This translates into CASSLTGWRPKNTEAFF.

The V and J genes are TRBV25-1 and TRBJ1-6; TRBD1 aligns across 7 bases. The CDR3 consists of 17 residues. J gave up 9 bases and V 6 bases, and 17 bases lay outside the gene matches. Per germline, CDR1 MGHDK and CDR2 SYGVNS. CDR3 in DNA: TGTGCCAGCAGCGAGACTTGGAAGGGGGCGCAGGGTTCACCCCTCCACTTT. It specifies CASSETWKGAQGSPLHF.